Listed below are T cell receptor beta chains from one sample, sequenced in a study of a mutant IDH1 vaccine in newly diagnosed glioma. Sequencing used immunoSEQ multiplex PCR; TCRdb keeps in-frame clones, though not all of them. The data show nearly 50,000 clones, about 88% seen once. These receptors' antigens are unknown. The sequenced sample was PBMCs, obtained from a glioma patient whose treatment included an IDH1 peptide vaccine. These receptors were collected from a woman aged 25 to 45 with glioma. Some clones in this sample may be carry-over from other donors' samples. Each CDR3 is given with its conserved first and last residue. D genes are given only for firm matches. Clone size is stated in some rows and not others, as once, few, many or a class when expanded.

d_gene	abundance	v_gene	j_gene	CDR3nt	CDR3aa
NA	few	TRBV30	TRBJ1-1	TGTGCCTGGAGTGTACTCCAGTCCACTGAAGCTTTCTTT	CAWSVLQSTEAFF
NA	NA	TRBV5-6	TRBJ1-4	TGTGCCAGCAGCTTGGGGGGATCCCAACCGAAAAAACTGTTTTTT	CASSLGGSQPKKLFF
NA	NA	TRBV7-2	TRBJ2-3	TGTGCCAGCTCCCCCGCCCCCGGTCTCACATACGCGTGGTATTTT	CASSPAPGLTYAWYF
TRBD2	NA	TRBV4-2	TRBJ2-3	TGTGCCAGCAGCCCATACGAGACTAGCGGGAGGTCGGATACGCAGTATTTT	CASSPYETSGRSDTQYF
NA	few	TRBV7-8	TRBJ1-5	TGTGCCAGCAGCCCCAGGGGAGGCGAGGGCAATCAGCCCCAGCATTTT	CASSPRGGEGNQPQHF
NA	NA	TRBV7-8	TRBJ1-1	TGTGCCAGCAGCTCTGGTAGGCAGAACACTGAAGCTTTCTTT	CASSSGRQNTEAFF
TRBD2	NA	TRBV10-3	TRBJ2-7	TGTGCCATCAGTTCAGTCAGGGAGGGGAGCTCCTACGAGCAGTACTTC	CAISSVREGSSYEQYF
TRBD1	NA	TRBV19	TRBJ2-7	TGTGCCAGTAGTATCGGGACAGGACCCTACGAGCAGTACTTC	CASSIGTGPYEQYF
NA	NA	TRBV6-1	TRBJ2-5	TGTGCCAGCACGCCGCCCCAAGAGACCCAGTACTTC	CASTPPQETQYF
NA	NA	TRBV19	TRBJ1-5	TGTGCCAGTAGAAAACGAGGGGCACAAAGCAATCAGCCCCAGCATTTT	CASRKRGAQSNQPQHF
NA	NA	TRBV30	TRBJ2-3	TGTGCCTGGAGTAGGGCAGTGGGGAACACAGATACGCAGTATTTT	CAWSRAVGNTDTQYF
NA	NA	TRBV15	TRBJ1-5	TGTGCCACCAGCAGAGATCACTCCTGGACACAGTATAGCAATCAGCCCCAGCATTTT	CATSRDHSWTQYSNQPQHF
NA	few	TRBV6-6	TRBJ1-1	TGTGCCAGCAGCCCTACCTTCGGGACGGTGAACACTGAAGCTTTCTTT	CASSPTFGTVNTEAFF
NA	NA	TRBV29-1	TRBJ1-5	TGCAGCGTTGTCCCCTCTATCAATCAGCCCCAGCATTTT	CSVVPSINQPQHF
TRBD2	NA	TRBV4-1	TRBJ2-7	TGCGCCAGCAGCCAAGATTGGGGGGGAGGCTACGAGCAGTACTTC	CASSQDWGGGYEQYF